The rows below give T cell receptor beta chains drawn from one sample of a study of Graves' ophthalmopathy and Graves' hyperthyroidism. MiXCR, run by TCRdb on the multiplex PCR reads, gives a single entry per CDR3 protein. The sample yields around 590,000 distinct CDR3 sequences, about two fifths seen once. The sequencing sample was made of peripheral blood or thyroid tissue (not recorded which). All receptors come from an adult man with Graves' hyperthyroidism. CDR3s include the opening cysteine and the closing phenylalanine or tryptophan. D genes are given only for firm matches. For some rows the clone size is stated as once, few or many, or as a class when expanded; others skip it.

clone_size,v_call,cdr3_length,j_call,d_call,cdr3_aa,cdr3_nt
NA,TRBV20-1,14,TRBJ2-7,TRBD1,CSASADRVNHEQYF,TGCAGTGCTAGCGCGGACAGGGTCAACCACGAGCAGTACTTC
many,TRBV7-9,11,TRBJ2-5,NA,CASTGEETQYF,TGTGCCAGCACAGGGGAAGAGACCCAGTACTTC
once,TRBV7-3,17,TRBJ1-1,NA,CASTEVGASGANVLAFF,TGTGCCAGCACCGAAGTGGGGGCTAGCGGGGCCAACGTCCTGGCTTTCTTT
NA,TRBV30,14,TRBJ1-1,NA,CAWSPPGLNTEAFF,TGTGCCTGGAGCCCGCCGGGCCTAAACACTGAAGCTTTCTTT
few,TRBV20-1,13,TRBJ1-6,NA,CSARDTGNSPLHF,TGCAGTGCTAGAGATACCGGGAATTCACCCCTCCACTTT
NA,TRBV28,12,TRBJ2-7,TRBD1,CASSWDSGALYF,TGTGCCAGCAGTTGGGACAGTGGCGCTCTGTACTTC
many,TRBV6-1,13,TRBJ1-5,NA,CASRVGADQPQHF,TGTGCCAGCAGGGTGGGGGCCGATCAGCCCCAGCATTTT
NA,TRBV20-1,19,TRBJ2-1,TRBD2,CSASSTGLGLAGAYNEQFF,TGCAGTGCTAGTTCAACAGGGTTGGGACTAGCGGGAGCCTACAATGAGCAGTTCTTC
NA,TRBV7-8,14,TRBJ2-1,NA,CASSPPSSYNEQFF,TGTGCCAGCAGCCCTCCGAGCTCCTACAATGAGCAGTTCTTC
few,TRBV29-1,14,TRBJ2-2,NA,CSVDEGLGTGELFF,TGCAGCGTTGATGAGGGCCTCGGCACCGGGGAGCTGTTTTTT
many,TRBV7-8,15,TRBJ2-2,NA,CASSLDRQLTGELFF,TGTGCCAGCAGCTTGGACCGACAGCTCACCGGGGAGCTGTTTTTT
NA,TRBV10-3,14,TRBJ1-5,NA,CAISEIVRGIHEHF,TGTGCCATCAGTGAGATCGTCAGGGGTATCCACGAGCATTTT
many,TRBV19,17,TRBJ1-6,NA,CASRDFYRSSYNSPLHF,TGTGCCAGCCGGGACTTTTACCGGAGCTCCTATAATTCACCCCTCCACTTT
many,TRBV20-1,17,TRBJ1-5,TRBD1,CSASGLEGQGASQPQHF,TGCAGTGCTAGCGGCCTGGAGGGACAGGGGGCCTCTCAGCCCCAGCATTTT
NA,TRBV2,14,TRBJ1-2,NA,CASSLRQAGIGYTF,TGTGCCAGCAGTTTAAGGCAGGCAGGGATCGGCTACACCTTC
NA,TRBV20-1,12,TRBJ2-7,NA,CSARETEHEQYF,TGCAGTGCTAGAGAAACGGAACACGAGCAGTACTTC
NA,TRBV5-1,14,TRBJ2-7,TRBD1,CASSLETGSSEQYF,TGCGCCAGCAGCCTGGAGACAGGGAGCAGCGAGCAGTACTTC
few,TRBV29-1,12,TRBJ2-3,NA,CSVKRDTDTQYF,TGCAGCGTTAAACGAGACACAGATACGCAGTATTTT
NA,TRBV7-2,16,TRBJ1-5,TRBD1,CASSKGQGVRNQPQHF,TGTGCCAGCAGCAAGGGACAGGGGGTTCGCAATCAGCCCCAGCATTTT
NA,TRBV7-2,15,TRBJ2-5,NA,CASSLWGLSLETQYF,TGTGCCAGCAGCTTGTGGGGACTTTCACTGGAGACCCAGTACTTC
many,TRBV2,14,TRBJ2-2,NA,CASSETSPTGELFF,TGTGCCAGCAGTGAGACTAGTCCCACCGGGGAGCTGTTTTTT
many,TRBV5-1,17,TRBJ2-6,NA,CASSRGAESSGANVLTF,TGCGCCAGCAGCCGAGGGGCAGAGAGCTCTGGGGCCAACGTCCTGACTTTC
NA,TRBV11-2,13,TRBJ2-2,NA,CAGSLGVTGELFF,TGTGCCGGCAGCTTAGGGGTCACCGGGGAGCTGTTTTTT
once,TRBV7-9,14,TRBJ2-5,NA,CASSSGAMGETQYF,TGTGCCAGCAGCTCCGGGGCCATGGGAGAGACCCAGTACTTC
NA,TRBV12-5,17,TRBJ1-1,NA,CASGLRTGSFVNTEAFF,TGTGCTAGTGGTTTACGAACAGGTTCATTCGTGAACACTGAAGCTTTCTTT
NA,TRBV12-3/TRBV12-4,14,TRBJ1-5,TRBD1,CASRTGGGGQPQHF,TGTGCCAGCAGGACAGGGGGGGGTGGCCAGCCCCAGCATTTT
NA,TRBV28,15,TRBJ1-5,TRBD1,CASIPSKGAGQPQHF,TGTGCCAGCATCCCATCGAAGGGGGCTGGGCAGCCCCAGCATTTT
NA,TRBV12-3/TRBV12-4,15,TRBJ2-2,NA,CASSLGQIGTGELFF,TGTGCCAGCAGTTTAGGGCAGATAGGAACCGGGGAGCTGTTTTTT
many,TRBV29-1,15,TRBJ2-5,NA,CSVVLGQWNQETQYF,TGCAGCGTTGTTTTGGGGCAGTGGAATCAAGAGACCCAGTACTTC
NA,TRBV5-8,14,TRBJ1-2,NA,CASSLGMGSDGYTF,TGTGCCAGCAGCCTGGGGATGGGCTCGGATGGCTACACCTTC
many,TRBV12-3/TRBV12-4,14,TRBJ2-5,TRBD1,CASSFTGVRETQYF,TGTGCCAGCAGTTTCACAGGGGTTCGAGAGACCCAGTACTTC
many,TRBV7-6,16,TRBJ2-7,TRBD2,CASSLATASGGGEQYF,TGTGCCAGCAGCTTAGCGACGGCTAGCGGTGGGGGCGAGCAGTACTTC
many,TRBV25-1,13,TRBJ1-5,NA,CASSGHGYQPQHF,TGTGCCAGCAGTGGTCACGGGTACCAGCCCCAGCATTTT
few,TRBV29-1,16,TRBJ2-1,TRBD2,CSVEGLAGERLGEQFF,TGCAGCGTGGAGGGACTAGCGGGAGAAAGGTTAGGTGAGCAGTTCTTC
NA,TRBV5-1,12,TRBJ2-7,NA,CASSENVYEQYF,TGCGCCAGCAGCGAGAACGTCTACGAGCAGTACTTC
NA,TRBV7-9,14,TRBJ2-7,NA,CASSPGGLESEQYF,TGTGCCAGCAGTCCCGGGGGGCTTGAAAGCGAGCAGTACTTC
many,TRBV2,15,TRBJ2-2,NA,CASSVPSRATGELFF,TGTGCCAGCAGTGTCCCGTCCAGGGCCACCGGGGAGCTGTTTTTT
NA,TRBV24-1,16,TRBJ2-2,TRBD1,CATSDGGTGYTGELFF,TGTGCCACCAGTGATGGGGGGACAGGATACACCGGGGAGCTGTTTTTT
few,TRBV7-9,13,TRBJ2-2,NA,CASSLAWPGELFF,TGTGCCAGCAGCTTAGCATGGCCCGGGGAGCTGTTTTTT